This T cell receptor (beta chain) was captured in a study of T cell responses to AZD1222 COVID-19 vaccine. The CDR3 consists of 12 residues. Germline V gives CDR1 LNHDA, CDR2 SQIVND (reference sequence). The V and J ends lost 6 bases and 2 bases respectively, with 7 bases between them. Profiling relied on immunoSEQ multiplex PCR, and the TCRdb table lists in-frame clones only, not all of them. The data show about 110,000 clones, with 87% seen just once and 4.5% to 5.5% held by the top ten. The chain joins TRBV19 to TRBJ1-1, with D unclear. The source was peripheral blood, collected 28 days after the second AZD1222 dose. This TCR derives from an adult who received the AZD1222 COVID-19 vaccine. The CDR3 bases are TGTGCCAGTAGCCTTTTCAACACTGAAGCTTTCTTT. This gives the protein CASSLFNTEAFF.